These 25 T cell receptor beta chains share one sample of origin, sequenced in a study of T cells after yellow fever vaccination. A single record per CDR3 protein comes from TCRdb applying MiXCR to the 5' RACE reads. The sample includes about 340,000 distinct CDR3 sequences, roughly 8.7% of them seen just once. The input for sequencing was PBMCs, taken on the day of the first yellow fever vaccination. The source is a man younger than 35 who received the YFV17D yellow fever vaccine.

As for this clonotype: The junction differs from germline at one of its ends, possibly a read error. V gene TRBV4-2 combines with J gene TRBJ1-1; D unclear. The length of the CDR3 is 15 residues. Germline V lookup: CDR1 LGHNA, CDR2 YNFKEQ. This CDR3 is CARSHGHLRRTEAFF. Written as DNA, the CDR3 is TGTGCCAGGAGCCACGGGCACCTCAGGAGAACTGAAGCTTTCTTT.

V gene TRBV20-1 combines with J gene TRBJ2-7; 11 bases are shared with TRBD1. CDR3 length equals 13 residues. Trimming cost V 7 bases and J 5 bases; bases outside gene matches: 7. Germline assignment: CDR1 DFQATT and CDR2 SNEGSKA (reference sequence). CDR3 DNA sequence: TGCAGTGTTCCGGGACAGGGGGTCCACGAGCAGTACTTC. As protein: CSVPGQGVHEQYF.

This clonotype has only a few counts. The gene calls are TRBV5-1 and TRBJ2-6; D not certain. This CDR3 has 15 amino acids. V shed 2 bases and J shed 2 bases, with 8 bases lying between them. CDR1 and CDR2 from the germline V gene are SGHRS and YFSETQ. CDR3 loop: CASSLTATGANVLTF. The CDR3 nucleotides are TGCGCCAGCAGCTTAACAGCCACTGGGGCCAACGTCCTGACTTTC.

The chain is built from TRBV7-2 and TRBJ2-2; D gene uncertain. The CDR3 sequence is 15 residues long. The V and J ends lost 2 bases and 5 bases respectively, with 12 bases between them. Germline V CDR1 and CDR2: SGHTA, FQGNSA. CDR3: CASSLPPGRTGELFF. CDR3 DNA sequence: TGTGCCAGCAGCTTACCCCCAGGTCGGACCGGGGAGCTGTTTTTT.

This clonotype was detected a few times. The chain links TRBV5-1 to TRBJ2-3; 9 nucleotides line up with TRBD1. The CDR3 totals 15 residues. V shed 4 bases, J shed 4 bases, and the junction held 7 bases outside the gene matches. The V gene's germline CDR1 is SGHRS and CDR2 YFSETQ. The CDR3 DNA reads as TGCGCCAGCAGCCTTACAGGGGGCTGGTCAGATACGCAGTATTTT. It is translated as CASSLTGGWSDTQYF.

This clonotype was picked up a small number of times. V and J are TRBV11-2 and TRBJ2-7; D gene uncertain. The germline CDR1 and CDR2 sequences are SGHAT and FQNNGV. V lost 2 bases, J lost 1 base, and 12 bases lay in between. CDR3 length equals 15 residues. The CDR3 reads CASSLWGPASYEQYV. CDR3 DNA sequence: TGTGCCAGCAGCTTATGGGGTCCGGCATCCTACGAGCAGTACGTC.

The rearrangement joins TRBV29-1 to TRBJ2-5; D is perhaps TRBD2 (5 bases). The CDR3 is 14 residues long. Germline V lookup: CDR1 SQVTM, CDR2 ANQGSEA. Trimming took 1 base from V and 5 from J, leaving 14 bases between them. The CDR3 DNA sequence: TGCAGCGTTGAAGGGTGGCCCGGCGGGGAGACCCAGTACTTC. The encoded protein is CSVEGWPGGETQYF. Looking up the rest from reference TRBV29-1 and TRBJ2-5 gives the full variable domain: SAVISQKPSRDICQRGTSLTIQCQVDSQVTMMFWYRQQPGQSLTLIATANQGSEATYESGFVIDKFPISRPNLTFSTLTVSNMSPEDSSIYLCSVEGWPGGETQYFGPGTRLLVL.

V gene TRBV5-4 combines with J gene TRBJ1-1, with 7 bases matching TRBD1. This CDR3 is 14 amino acids long. Germline CDR1 reads SGHNT; CDR2 reads YYREEE (reference sequence). V lost 6 bases and J lost 1; bases outside the gene matches: 6. In DNA form, the CDR3 reads TGTGCCAGCACCGAGGGACAGAGGAACACTGAAGCTTTCTTT. Its protein product is CASTEGQRNTEAFF.

The sample holds a few counts of this clonotype. This rearrangement joins TRBV6-2 or TRBV6-3 to TRBJ2-7; 7 positions match TRBD1. This CDR3 spans 16 amino acids. V dropped 5 bases and J dropped 3; count of bases not matched to a gene: 13. Germline CDR1 MNHEY, CDR2 SVGEGT. For the CDR3, the DNA is TGTGCCAGCAGTGACGAAGACAGGGCTGGTCGCTACGAGCAGTACTTC. Its translation is CASSDEDRAGRYEQYF.

This clonotype turned up a few times. This chain uses TRBV11-2 with TRBJ1-1; D possibly corresponds to TRBD1 (5 bases). Germline CDR1 SGHAT, CDR2 FQNNGV. Trimming left V 4 bases short and J 1 base short, with 10 bases between. The CDR3 extends over 14 amino acids. The CDR3 region is CASSSGRWNTEAFF. The CDR3 DNA follows: TGTGCCAGCAGCTCGGGACGGTGGAACACTGAAGCTTTCTTT.

The V call is TRBV7-2, the J call TRBJ2-6, with D maybe TRBD1 (6 bases). The germline gives CDR1 SGHTA, CDR2 FQGNSA. The V gene lost 7 bases and the J gene lost 6 bases, with 16 bases spanning the gap. The CDR3 contains 15 residues. For the CDR3, the DNA is TGTGCCAGCACACAGGGCTCTCTGAAGGCCAACGTCCTGACTTTC. Its protein product is CASTQGSLKANVLTF. The full variable domain, in which reference TRBV7-2 and TRBJ2-6 provide the parts outside the CDR3, is GAGVSQSPSNKVTEKGKDVELRCDPISGHTALYWYRQSLGQGLEFLIYFQGNSAPDKSGLPSDRFSAERTGGSVSTLTIQRTQQEDSAVYLCASTQGSLKANVLTFGAGSRLTVL.

The V gene is TRBV6-2 or TRBV6-3, the J gene TRBJ1-2, with 7 positions matching TRBD1. V shed 7 bases, J shed 4 bases, and the junction held 30 bases outside the gene matches. This CDR3 comprises 21 residues. Per the germline V gene, CDR1 is MNHEY and CDR2 is SVGEGT. Here the CDR3 DNA reads TGTGCCAGCACCCGAGGACAGGTTCTTAATCCTCTCTACCCCCGTAGCTATGGCTACACCTTC. Protein product: CASTRGQVLNPLYPRSYGYTF.

The table lists this clonotype with many counts. The genes are TRBV6-5 and TRBJ1-2, with 7 bases fitting TRBD1. The V gene's germline CDR1 is MNHEY and CDR2 SVGAGI. This CDR3 spans 15 amino acids. The ends lost 6 bases at V and 3 bases at J; junction bases unmatched: 10. The CDR3: CASRSRGGADYGYTF. The CDR3 DNA sequence: TGTGCCAGCAGATCCCGAGGGGGCGCGGACTATGGCTACACCTTC.

This clonotype was observed a handful of times. The J gene is TRBJ1-2, the V gene TRBV29-1, with D maybe TRBD1 (5 bases). Germline V CDR1 and CDR2: SQVTM, ANQGSEA. V shed 8 bases and J shed 8 bases, with 15 bases lying between them. The CDR3 runs 11 residues. The CDR3 reads CSTATAVGYTF. CDR3 nucleotide sequence: TGCAGCACTGCGACAGCCGTCGGCTACACCTTC.

The rearrangement joins TRBV7-3 to TRBJ2-5; tentative D call: TRBD1 (6 bases). Germline V gene data show CDR1 as SGHTA and CDR2 as FQGTGA. V was trimmed by 5 bases and J by 4 bases, leaving 14 bases between them. The CDR3 extends over 14 amino acids. The CDR3 here is CASSQGGERETQYF. As DNA, the CDR3 is TGTGCCAGCAGCCAAGGGGGAGAACGAGAGACCCAGTACTTC.

The rearrangement links TRBV6-1 to TRBJ2-7; 8 bases are a match to TRBD1. The trim removed 3 bases at V and 0 bases at J, leaving 7 bases unmatched. Germline V gene data show CDR1 as MNHNS and CDR2 as SASEGT. The CDR3 runs 16 residues. CDR3: CASSDDGDRHSYEQYF. CDR3 nucleotides: TGTGCCAGCAGTGACGACGGGGACAGGCACTCCTACGAGCAGTACTTC.

This clonotype was observed a single time. Possible read error: a much larger clone is one base away. The V gene is TRBV7-9, the J gene TRBJ2-4, with 8 bases lining up with TRBD1. In germline, CDR1 is SEHNR, CDR2 FQNEAQ (reference sequence). V lost 5 bases, J lost 9 bases, and 12 bases stayed unmatched. The CDR3 is 15 amino acids. This chain's CDR3 is CASSRKQGGMGIQYF. As DNA, the CDR3 is TGTGCCAGCAGCCGTAAACAGGGGGGAATGGGCATTCAGTACTTC. Combining the CDR3 with reference TRBV7-9 and TRBJ2-4 gives the whole variable domain DTGVSQNPRHKITKRGQNVTFRCDPISEHNRLYWYRQTLGQGPEFLTYFQNEAQLEKSRLLSDRFSAERPKGSFSTLEIQRTEQGDSAMYLCASSRKQGGMGIQYFGAGTRLSVL.

The rearrangement joins TRBV11-2 to TRBJ2-3; maybe TRBD2 (6 bases). V lost 0 bases, J lost 5 bases, and 12 bases lay in between. The CDR3 runs to 15 residues. Germline V CDR1 and CDR2: SGHAT, FQNNGV. Here the CDR3 DNA reads TGTGCCAGCAGCTTAGATGGGGGGACGGGAGATACGCAGTATTTT. It encodes CASSLDGGTGDTQYF.

The chain combines TRBV4-1 with TRBJ2-3; D not resolved. Trimming removed 1 base at V and 0 bases at J, with 8 bases between. Germline CDR1 reads MGHRA; CDR2 reads YSYEKL. The CDR3 length is 15 residues. The CDR3 region has the DNA TGCGCCAGCAGCCAAGGACTCTTTAGCACAGATACGCAGTATTTT. Translated: CASSQGLFSTDTQYF.

This clonotype has more than one count but fewer than ten. The rearrangement links TRBV28 to TRBJ2-3; D unresolved. This CDR3 region has 12 residues. Trimming cost V 11 bases and J 3 bases, with 12 bases left between them. Germline values: CDR1 MDHEN, CDR2 SYDVKM. The CDR3 loop reads CAASLRTDTQYF. Here the CDR3 DNA reads TGTGCCGCATCCCTCCGGACAGATACGCAGTATTTT.

The rearrangement joins TRBV12-3 or TRBV12-4 to TRBJ1-5; the D is unclear. Trimming took 2 bases from V and 6 from J, leaving 14 bases between them. The length of the CDR3 is 15 residues. The DNA of the CDR3 is TGTGCCAGCAGTTTAATGGGAGGCACGGGTCAGCCCCAGCATTTT. Its translation: CASSLMGGTGQPQHF.

On this clonotype: One base away lies a much larger clone, so this may be a sequencing read error. This chain connects TRBV20-1 to TRBJ2-3; D gene unclear. The CDR3 is 12 residues long. Trimming stripped 3 bases from V and 10 bases from J, with 14 bases between. Germline lookup yields CDR1 DFQATT and CDR2 SNEGSKA (reference sequence). CDR3 protein: CSASKGIRAQYF. The CDR3 DNA follows: TGCAGTGCTAGTAAGGGAATAAGAGCGCAGTATTTT.

The chain employs TRBV5-1 and TRBJ2-2, with unresolved D. The ends were cut back, 9 bases at V and 0 bases at J, with 15 bases in the middle. The CDR3 is made up of 15 amino acids. The V gene's germline CDR1 is SGHRS and CDR2 YFSETQ. The CDR3 DNA follows: TGCGCCAACCCGGAGTTTCAGACGAACACCGGGGAGCTGTTTTTT. This gives the protein CANPEFQTNTGELFF. The variable domain in full, completed from reference TRBV5-1 and TRBJ2-2, reads KAGVTQTPRYLIKTRGQQVTLSCSPISGHRSVSWYQQTPGQGLQFLFEYFSETQRNKGNFPGRFSGRQFSNSRSEMNVSTLELGDSALYLCANPEFQTNTGELFFGEGSRLTVL.

Ten or more counts support this clonotype. This chain connects TRBV18 to TRBJ1-6; D is unclear. With 3 bases removed from V and 10 bases from J, the gap between germline ends came to 13 bases. Looked up from germline, CDR1 is KGHSH and CDR2 is LQKENI. The CDR3 extends over 14 amino acids. The CDR3: CASSPSGENSPLHF. CDR3 sequence (DNA): TGTGCCAGCTCACCTTCCGGGGAGAACTCACCCCTCCACTTT.

This clonotype was seen a handful of times. The chain has TRBV6-5 and TRBJ2-7; 11 bases line up with TRBD2. CDR1 is MNHEY, CDR2 SVGAGI, per germline. The J segment lost 7 bases and the V segment lost 6 bases, leaving 8 bases of the junction unmatched. The CDR3 spans 14 residues. CDR3 sequence reads: CASSYSGGAGEQYF. The DNA for the CDR3 is TGTGCCAGCAGCTATAGCGGGGGGGCGGGGGAGCAGTACTTC.